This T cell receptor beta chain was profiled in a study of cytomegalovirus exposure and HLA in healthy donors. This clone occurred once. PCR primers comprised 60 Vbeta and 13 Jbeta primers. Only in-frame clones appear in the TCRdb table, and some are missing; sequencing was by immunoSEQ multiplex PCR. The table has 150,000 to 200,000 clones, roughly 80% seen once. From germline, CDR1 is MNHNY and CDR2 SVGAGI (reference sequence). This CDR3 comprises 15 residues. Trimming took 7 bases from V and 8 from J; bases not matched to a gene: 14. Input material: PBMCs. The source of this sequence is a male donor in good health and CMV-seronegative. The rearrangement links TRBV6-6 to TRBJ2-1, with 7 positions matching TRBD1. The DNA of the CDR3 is TGTGCCAGCAACTACAGGGGCAGGGGATCCGATGAGCAGTTCTTC. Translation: CASNYRGRGSDEQFF.